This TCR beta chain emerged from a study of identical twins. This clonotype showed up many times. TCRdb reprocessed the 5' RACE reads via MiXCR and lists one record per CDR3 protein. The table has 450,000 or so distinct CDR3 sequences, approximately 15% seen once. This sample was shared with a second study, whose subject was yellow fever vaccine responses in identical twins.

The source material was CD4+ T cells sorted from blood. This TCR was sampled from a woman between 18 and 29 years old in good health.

This chain's CDR3 is CASSTRGKTRNQPQHF. The CDR3 nucleotides read TGTGCCAGCAGCACCCGGGGAAAAACTCGGAATCAGCCCCAGCATTTT. V is TRBV7-8 and J is TRBJ1-5, with no clear D. Looked up from germline, CDR1 is SGHVS and CDR2 is FQNEAQ. The CDR3 is made up of 16 amino acids. V dropped 5 bases and J dropped 4 bases, with 18 bases sitting between them.